The next 17 T cell receptor beta chains were all read from a single sample in a study of shared clonotypes between healthy human individuals (dated by TCRdb to the early 2020s). Library preparation employed the immunoSEQ multiplex PCR assay. The table comes from immuneACCESS by way of TCRdb, which keeps in-frame sequences with V and J called. Part of the clones is missing from these tables; in studies checked, under half for an unresolved V gene and the rest for unknown reasons. Within this sample are just over 2,000,000 clones, with 85% to 95% of them counted one time only. The ten most abundant clones make up roughly 0.13% of the sample. Specimen: naive CD4+ T cells sorted from blood. Interpreted using the paper, the cell subset or site label stands for: CD45RA+ positively selected. The receptors derive from a man between 18 and 29 years old in good health.

V gene TRBV7-3 combines with J gene TRBJ2-3; D tentatively fits TRBD1 or TRBD2 (5 bases each). Germline-derived CDR1 and CDR2 are SGHTA and FQGTGA. V shed 4 bases and J shed 5 bases, with 13 bases lying between them. The CDR3 length is 14 residues. CDR3 loop: CASSSGSGGDTQYF. The CDR3 DNA follows: TGTGCCAGCAGCTCCGGGTCTGGGGGAGATACGCAGTATTTT.

Of note for this clone: In the same sample, other DNA sequences code for this CDR3. The gene calls are TRBV29-1 and TRBJ2-2, with D maybe TRBD2 (5 bases). Trimming took 2 bases from V and 6 from J, leaving 7 bases between them. Germline-derived CDR1 and CDR2 are SQVTM and ANQGSEA. There are 12 residues in the CDR3. CDR3 nucleotide sequence: TGCAGCGTTGAACGGGGTTCCGGGGAGCTGTTTTTT. Amino acid sequence: CSVERGSGELFF.

This rearrangement joins TRBV30 to TRBJ1-4; D may be TRBD1 (5 bases). Germline V gene sequence: CDR1 GTSNPN, CDR2 SVGIG (reference sequence). Trimming shortened V by 7 bases and J by 4 bases, and 10 bases separated the two germline ends. The CDR3 totals 12 residues. The CDR3 loop reads CASGPNNEKLFF. CDR3 nucleotides: TGTGCCTCGGGACCGAATAATGAAAAACTGTTTTTT.

This clone turned up a few times. The chain couples TRBV7-2 to TRBJ1-2; unclear D gene. The V and J ends lost 1 base and 7 bases respectively, with 19 bases between them. The CDR3 has 16 residues. Germline values: CDR1 SGHTA, CDR2 FQGNSA. The CDR3 bases are TGTGCCAGCAGCTTAGAGTGGGGTGGACCCCGCGGTGGCTACACCTTC. It translates to CASSLEWGGPRGGYTF.

The chain couples TRBV13 to TRBJ2-7; 7 positions match TRBD1. The germline CDR1 and CDR2 sequences are PRHDT and FYEKMQ (reference sequence). The CDR3 runs to 15 residues. Germline trimming cut 5 bases from V and 2 bases from J; bases unmatched to any gene: 9. DNA of the CDR3: TGTGCCAGCAGCCTCTCCCCGGGACAGCCCTACGAGCAGTACTTC. Translation gives CASSLSPGQPYEQYF.

The chain carries TRBV18 and TRBJ2-1, with D unresolved. The CDR3 loop spans 14 amino acids. From germline, CDR1 is KGHSH and CDR2 LQKENI. Trimming left V 6 bases short and J 7 bases short, with 16 bases between. CDR3 nucleotides: TGTGCCAGCTCGCGTGTTTTCCAAGGTAATGAGCAGTTCTTC. This translates into CASSRVFQGNEQFF.

Notes on this clone: Other DNA sequences in this sample translate to the same CDR3. This chain uses TRBV28 with TRBJ2-3, with TRBD2 identical over 10 bases. Per the germline V gene, CDR1 is MDHEN and CDR2 is SYDVKM. J gave up 1 base and V 4 bases, and 2 bases lay outside the gene matches. This CDR3 has 15 amino acids. The CDR3 bases are TGTGCCAGCAGTTCGCTAGCGGGGGGCACAGATACGCAGTATTTT. The encoded protein is CASSSLAGGTDTQYF.

The V call is TRBV5-4, the J call TRBJ2-1, with 12 bases matching TRBD1. The CDR3 covers 16 residues. The germline gives CDR1 SGHNT, CDR2 YYREEE (reference sequence). Trimming at V came to 2 bases and at J to 9 bases, leaving 9 bases not matched to a gene. The chain's CDR3 is CASSFGGGQGAGEQFF. The CDR3 DNA reads as TGTGCCAGCAGCTTCGGTGGGGGACAGGGGGCAGGTGAGCAGTTCTTC.

Comment on this clone: Other DNA sequences within the sample encode an identical CDR3. The chain employs TRBV28 and TRBJ2-7; D is possibly TRBD1 (6 bases). V shed 6 bases and J shed 0 bases, with 12 bases lying between them. From germline, CDR1 is MDHEN and CDR2 SYDVKM. The CDR3 length is 14 residues. The CDR3 loop is CASSLETGSYEQYF. The CDR3 DNA sequence: TGTGCCAGCAGCCTCGAGACAGGCTCCTACGAGCAGTACTTC.

V gene TRBV5-1 combines with J gene TRBJ2-3, with D perhaps matching TRBD1 (7 bases). From germline, CDR1 is SGHRS and CDR2 YFSETQ. Trimming took off 0 bases at V and 4 bases at J, with 21 bases between the two ends. The CDR3 has 18 residues. The CDR3 here is CASSLAGGAGGSADTQYF. The CDR3 DNA reads as TGCGCCAGCAGCTTGGCGGGCGGGGCAGGGGGAAGTGCAGATACGCAGTATTTT.

The V and J genes are TRBV11-2 and TRBJ1-3; D gene uncertain. The CDR3 spans 13 residues. Germline loops: CDR1 SGHAT, CDR2 FQNNGV. Deletions cut 3 bases from V and 4 bases from J, with 7 bases between. The CDR3 loop reads CASSFDVGNTIYF. In nucleotides, the CDR3 is TGTGCCAGCAGCTTTGACGTAGGAAACACCATATATTTT.

J is TRBJ2-2 and V is TRBV7-2; 10 positions agree with TRBD2. Germline V gene sequence: CDR1 SGHTA, CDR2 FQGNSA. The J segment lost 5 bases and the V segment lost 5 bases, leaving 5 bases of the junction unmatched. The CDR3 runs 15 residues. The CDR3 sequence is CASSPASGRTGELFF. In DNA, the CDR3 is TGTGCCAGCAGCCCAGCTAGCGGGAGAACCGGGGAGCTGTTTTTT.

Only one count was recorded for this clone. The V call is TRBV10-1, the J call TRBJ2-2; no reliable D call. Germline-derived CDR1 and CDR2 are WNHNN and SYGVQD (reference sequence). This CDR3 has 14 amino acids. With 3 bases removed from V and 0 bases from J, the gap between germline ends came to 5 bases. Written as DNA, the CDR3 is TGCGCCAGCAGTGACAGACCGAACACCGGGGAGCTGTTTTTT. It yields the protein CASSDRPNTGELFF.

In this sample, this clone turned up once. This chain connects TRBV4-1 to TRBJ1-2; unclear D gene. V was trimmed by 4 bases and J by 0 bases, leaving 6 bases between them. Germline lookup yields CDR1 MGHRA and CDR2 YSYEKL. The CDR3 is 13 residues long. CDR3 region: CASSPQPNYGYTF. The CDR3 DNA reads TGCGCCAGCAGCCCTCAGCCTAACTATGGCTACACCTTC.

The genes are TRBV10-3 and TRBJ2-2; TRBD1 matches at 7 bases. CDR1 and CDR2 (germline): ENHRY, SYGVKD. CDR3 size: 14 residues. With V trimmed by 6 bases and J by 3 bases, 4 bases remained unmatched. CDR3 sequence: CAIRVGQDTGELFF. The CDR3 DNA is TGTGCCATCAGGGTCGGACAGGACACCGGGGAGCTGTTTTTT.

This chain connects TRBV7-2 to TRBJ1-6; D not resolved. V was pared by 5 bases and J by 8 bases, with 28 bases between. Per germline, CDR1 SGHTA and CDR2 FQGNSA. The length of the CDR3 is 19 residues. In nucleotides, the CDR3 is TGTGCCAGCAGCCGTCGTTGGATGCCATTACCTCAGATACATTCACCCCTCCACTTT. It specifies CASSRRWMPLPQIHSPLHF.

Only one count was recorded for this clone. The V call is TRBV5-8, the J call TRBJ1-2; the D is unclear. The V and J ends lost 3 bases and 4 bases respectively, with 19 bases between them. The CDR3 is 16 residues long. Germline loops: CDR1 SGHTS, CDR2 YDEGEE. The CDR3 loop reads CASSSLPKALFYGYTF. In nucleotides, the CDR3 is TGTGCCAGCAGCTCCCTGCCGAAGGCCCTATTCTATGGCTACACCTTC.